A single sample gave rise to the 16 T cell receptor beta chains below, sequenced in a study of a mutant IDH1 vaccine in newly diagnosed glioma. Sequencing used immunoSEQ multiplex PCR; TCRdb keeps in-frame clones, though not all of them. The sample has 50,000 or so clones; 70% to 85% are singletons. These receptors are not linked to any known antigen. Time point specified: week 47, end of study. A single vaccine dose contained 300 ug of mutant IDH1 20-mer peptide, and topical imiquimod was used with it. This sample comprised PBMCs, obtained from a glioma patient whose treatment included an IDH1 peptide vaccine. The receptor set was obtained from a woman aged 25 to 39 with glioma. Some clones in this sample may be carry-over from other donors' samples.

The chain joins TRBV30 to TRBJ1-2; D not certain. The CDR3 sequence is 10 residues long. Germline V lookup: CDR1 GTSNPN, CDR2 SVGIG (reference sequence). Trimming took off 8 bases at V and 8 bases at J, with 12 bases between the two ends. CDR3 protein: CARLGDGYTF. The CDR3 bases are TGTGCCCGCCTTGGTGACGGCTACACCTTC.

The rearrangement links TRBV2 to TRBJ2-3, with 11 bases identical to TRBD2. Germline CDR1 and CDR2: SNHLY and FYNNEI. V dropped 3 bases and J dropped 6; count of bases not matched to a gene: 11. The CDR3 contains 17 residues. The CDR3 nucleotides read TGTGCCAGCAGTGAGGGCCTAGCGGGAGGAGCGCGCGATACGCAGTATTTT. Translation gives CASSEGLAGGARDTQYF.

This clone is a singleton in its sample. This chain connects TRBV30 to TRBJ2-4; TRBD1 matches 8 bases. This CDR3 contains 14 residues. V was pared by 6 bases and J by 4 bases, with 8 bases of the junction left unmatched. The V gene's germline CDR1 is GTSNPN and CDR2 SVGIG (reference sequence). The CDR3 nucleotides are TGTGCCTGTTCACGACGGGACAGGAAAAACATTCAGTACTTC. It encodes CACSRRDRKNIQYF.

This clone was seen a single time. The chain has TRBV18 and TRBJ2-1; D gene ambiguous. CDR3 length: 15 residues. V lost 3 bases, J lost 6 bases, and 15 bases lay in between. From germline, CDR1 is KGHSH and CDR2 LQKENI. The DNA for the CDR3 is TGTGCCAGCTCACCTGGGCAGTCTGGGCCCAATGAGCAGTTCTTC. It codes for CASSPGQSGPNEQFF.

A few counts support this clone. The chain couples TRBV27 to TRBJ2-7; 10 nucleotides align to TRBD2. Germline values: CDR1 MNHEY, CDR2 SMNVEV (reference sequence). The junction had 3 bases not matched to a gene; V was cut back by 8 bases and J by 2 bases. This CDR3 region has 13 residues. DNA for the CDR3: TGTGCCAGCGGAAGCGGGAGGGCCTACGAGCAGTACTTC. Encoded protein: CASGSGRAYEQYF.

This chain uses TRBV6-1 with TRBJ2-1, with D perhaps matching TRBD1 or TRBD2 (6 bases each). Germline assignment: CDR1 MNHNS and CDR2 SASEGT. This CDR3 is 15 amino acids long. V lost 6 bases and J lost 3, with 15 bases in between. The CDR3 reads CASSGGGGHYNEQFF. DNA for the CDR3: TGTGCCAGCAGCGGGGGTGGGGGACACTACAATGAGCAGTTCTTC.

The J gene is TRBJ1-5, the V gene TRBV7-9; 9 nucleotides align to TRBD1. Germline assignment: CDR1 SEHNR and CDR2 FQNEAQ (reference sequence). The CDR3 consists of 15 residues. J was trimmed by 4 bases and V by 4 bases; bases with no gene match: 5. This CDR3 is CASSSDGTGNQPQHF. CDR3 nucleotides: TGTGCCAGCAGCTCAGACGGGACAGGGAATCAGCCCCAGCATTTT.

This chain connects TRBV6-5 to TRBJ1-5, with no clear D. CDR1 MNHEY and CDR2 SVGAGI come from the germline V gene. The CDR3 loop spans 15 amino acids. V lost 0 bases and J lost 0, with 6 bases in between. The CDR3 DNA follows: TGTGCCAGCAGTTACTCGGGCAATAGCAATCAGCCCCAGCATTTT. Translation: CASSYSGNSNQPQHF.

By frequency in the sample, this clone is medium-sized. V gene TRBV5-6 combines with J gene TRBJ1-1, with D possibly being TRBD1 (5 bases). The CDR3 spans 16 residues. Between the trimmed V and J ends, which lost 0 bases and 1 base, there was a span of 13 bases. CDR1 and CDR2 (germline): SGHDT, YYEEEE. This CDR3 reads CASSLEGGARNTEAFF. CDR3 nucleotides: TGTGCCAGCAGCTTGGAAGGTGGGGCTAGGAACACTGAAGCTTTCTTT.

Points on this clone: An end of the junction differs from the germline gene, which may be a read error. V and J are TRBV7-7 and TRBJ2-3; 8 bases align to TRBD1. Germline assignment: CDR1 SSHAT and CDR2 FNYEAQ (reference sequence). This CDR3 region has 13 residues. The CDR3 bases are TGTGCTAGCAGCCTGGGGACAGGTGATACGCAGTATTTT. Translation: CASSLGTGDTQYF.

The chain links TRBV2 to TRBJ2-7; the D call may be TRBD1 or TRBD2 (5 bases each). Germline loops: CDR1 SNHLY, CDR2 FYNNEI. Between the trimmed V and J ends, which lost 10 bases and 0 bases, there was a span of 13 bases. The CDR3 runs to 13 residues. CDR3 protein: CAITGADSYEQYF. The CDR3 DNA reads TGTGCCATTACCGGGGCAGACTCCTACGAGCAGTACTTC.

The chain combines TRBV27 with TRBJ2-6; weak D call: TRBD1 (5 bases). The CDR3 contains 16 residues. V shed 0 bases and J shed 0 bases, with 6 bases lying between them. Germline values: CDR1 MNHEY, CDR2 SMNVEV (reference sequence). The CDR3 DNA reads as TGTGCCAGCAGTTTATCAGGGGTCTCTGGGGCCAACGTCCTGACTTTC. It encodes CASSLSGVSGANVLTF.

The genes are TRBV2 and TRBJ2-3, with a weak D call TRBD1 (5 bases). V dropped 7 bases and J dropped 6 bases, with 14 bases sitting between them. The CDR3 runs 13 residues. In germline, CDR1 is SNHLY, CDR2 FYNNEI. The CDR3 region is CASKLDKGDTQYF. DNA for the CDR3: TGTGCCAGCAAACTCGATAAGGGGGATACGCAGTATTTT.

This chain connects TRBV4-2 to TRBJ2-5, with D perhaps TRBD1 (5 bases). Trimming took off 3 bases at V and 3 bases at J, with 17 bases between the two ends. This CDR3 is 16 amino acids long. Germline V gene sequence: CDR1 LGHNA, CDR2 YNFKEQ. In DNA form, the CDR3 reads TGTGCCAGCAGCCAGGGTGGGGCTAGTGACAAAGAGACCCAGTACTTC. Its protein product is CASSQGGASDKETQYF.

This clone came up once. The chain joins TRBV4-1 to TRBJ1-2; a weak D match, TRBD1 (5 bases). Trimming pared 0 bases from V and 7 bases from J, leaving 9 bases between. Germline values: CDR1 MGHRA, CDR2 YSYEKL. The CDR3 has 13 amino acids. CDR3: CASSQEGGVGYTF. In nucleotides, the CDR3 is TGCGCCAGCAGCCAAGAGGGGGGGGTTGGCTACACCTTC.

V and J are TRBV6-1 and TRBJ1-2, with 8 bases fitting TRBD1. The V gene's germline CDR1 is MNHNS and CDR2 SASEGT. CDR3 size: 15 residues. Losses at the gene ends were 1 base for V and 5 bases for J; bases not matched to a gene: 6. DNA for the CDR3: TGTGCCAGCAGTGAAGAGCTCCAGGGGGCGTATGGCTACACCTTC. Its protein is CASSEELQGAYGYTF.